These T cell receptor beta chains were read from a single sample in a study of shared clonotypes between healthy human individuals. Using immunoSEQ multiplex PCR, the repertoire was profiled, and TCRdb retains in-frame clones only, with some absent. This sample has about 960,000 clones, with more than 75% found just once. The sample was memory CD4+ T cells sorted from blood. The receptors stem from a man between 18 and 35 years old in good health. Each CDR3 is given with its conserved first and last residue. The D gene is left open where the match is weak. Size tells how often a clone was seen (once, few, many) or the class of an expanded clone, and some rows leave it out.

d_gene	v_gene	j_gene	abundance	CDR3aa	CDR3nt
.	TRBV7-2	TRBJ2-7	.	CASSPQVGDEQYF	TGTGCCTCCTCGCCTCAGGTCGGCGACGAGCAGTACTTC
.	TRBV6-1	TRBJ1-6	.	CASNADRPGLAPLHF	TGTGCCAGCAATGCAGACAGGCCAGGGCTGGCCCCCCTCCACTTT
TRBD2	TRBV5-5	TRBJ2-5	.	CASSLAGGNQETQYF	TGTGCCAGCAGCTTGGCCGGGGGGAACCAAGAGACCCAGTACTTC
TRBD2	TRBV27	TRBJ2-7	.	CASMSDGGTFEQYF	TGTGCCAGCATGTCTGACGGGGGGACCTTCGAGCAGTACTTC
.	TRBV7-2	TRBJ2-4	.	CASSPSGIAKNIQYF	TGTGCCAGCAGCCCCTCGGGCATAGCCAAAAACATTCAGTACTTC
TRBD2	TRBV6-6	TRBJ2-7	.	CASSYAAGGPSEQYF	TGTGCCAGCAGTTACGCAGCGGGAGGGCCGTCCGAGCAGTACTTC
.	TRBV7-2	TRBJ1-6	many	CASSIRAGVALYNSPLHF	TGTGCCAGCAGCATACGGGCCGGGGTTGCCCTTTATAATTCACCCCTCCACTTT
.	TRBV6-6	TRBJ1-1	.	CASSRDRPEAFF	TGTGCCAGCAGCCGCGACAGGCCGGAAGCTTTCTTT
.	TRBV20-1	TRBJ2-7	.	CSASRLGEQYF	TGCAGTGCTTCCCGACTTGGAGAGCAGTACTTC
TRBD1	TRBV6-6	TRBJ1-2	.	CASSTGQGASRYTF	TGTGCCAGCAGTACAGGACAGGGCGCGAGTCGCTACACCTTC
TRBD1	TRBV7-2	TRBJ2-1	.	CASGNSTGRHEQFF	TGTGCCAGCGGCAACTCGACAGGGCGTCATGAGCAGTTCTTC
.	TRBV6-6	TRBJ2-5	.	CASSYGGSETQYF	TGTGCCAGCAGTTACGGAGGTTCCGAGACCCAGTACTTC
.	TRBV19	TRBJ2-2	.	CASGRRANTGELFF	TGTGCCAGTGGCAGGAGGGCGAACACCGGGGAGCTGTTTTTT
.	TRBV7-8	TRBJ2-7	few	CASSLHYEQYF	TGTGCCAGCAGCTTGCACTACGAGCAGTACTTC
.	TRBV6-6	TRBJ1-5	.	CASSYLQGNNQPQHF	TGTGCCAGCAGTTACCTGCAGGGGAACAATCAGCCCCAGCATTTT
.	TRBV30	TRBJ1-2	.	CAWSVRRALVLYGYTF	TGTGCCTGGAGTGTAAGGAGAGCGCTAGTCCTTTATGGCTACACCTTC
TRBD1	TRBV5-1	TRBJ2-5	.	CASSLSGGKETQYF	TGCGCCAGCAGCTTGTCAGGGGGCAAAGAGACCCAGTACTTC
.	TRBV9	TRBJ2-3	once	CASSTEWALSTDTQYF	TGTGCCAGCAGCACCGAGTGGGCCCTTAGCACAGATACGCAGTATTTT
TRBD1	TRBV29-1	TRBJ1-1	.	CSVTTGANTEAFF	TGCAGCGTTACGACAGGGGCAAACACTGAAGCTTTCTTT
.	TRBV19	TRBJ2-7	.	CASIPLNWRAYEQYF	TGTGCCAGTATCCCACTTAACTGGAGAGCCTACGAGCAGTACTTC
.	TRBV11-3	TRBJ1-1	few	CASSLGAGNTEAFF	TGTGCCAGCAGCTTAGGGGCCGGGAACACTGAAGCTTTCTTT
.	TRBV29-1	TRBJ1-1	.	CSVAWKEYTEAFF	TGCAGCGTTGCTTGGAAAGAATACACTGAAGCTTTCTTT
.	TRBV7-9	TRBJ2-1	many	CASSPRWLHGTGNEQFF	TGTGCCAGCAGCCCCAGGTGGCTTCACGGTACAGGCAATGAGCAGTTCTTC
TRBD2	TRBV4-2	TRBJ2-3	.	CASSQGGGPTDTQYF	TGTGCCAGCAGCCAAGGCGGGGGGCCCACAGATACGCAGTATTTT
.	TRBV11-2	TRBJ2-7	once	CASSLDGTVEQYF	TGTGCCAGCAGCTTAGACGGGACCGTCGAGCAGTACTTC
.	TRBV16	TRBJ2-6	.	CASSQSTGSGANVLTF	TGTGCCAGCAGCCAATCTACAGGGTCTGGGGCCAACGTCCTGACTTTC
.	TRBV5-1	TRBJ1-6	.	CASSLKGVDNSPLHF	TGCGCCAGCAGCTTGAAGGGAGTAGATAATTCACCCCTCCACTTT
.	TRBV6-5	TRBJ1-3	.	CASSYSPLEYGNTIYF	TGTGCCAGCAGTTACTCCCCCTTGGAGTATGGAAACACCATATATTTT
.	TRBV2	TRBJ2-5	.	CAISKGAVQETQYF	TGTGCCATCTCGAAAGGGGCCGTCCAAGAGACCCAGTACTTC
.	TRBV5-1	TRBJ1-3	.	CASSSLPVGSGNTIYF	TGCGCCAGCAGCTCCCTTCCCGTAGGGTCTGGAAACACCATATATTTT
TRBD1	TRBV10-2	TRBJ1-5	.	CASGGGTEHHSNQPQHF	TGCGCCAGCGGGGGGGGGACAGAACATCATAGCAATCAGCCCCAGCATTTT
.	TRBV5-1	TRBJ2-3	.	CASSLDSPTDTQYF	TGCGCCAGCAGCTTGGACTCTCCCACAGATACGCAGTATTTT
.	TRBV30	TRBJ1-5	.	CAWSSGHPNQPQHF	TGTGCCTGGAGCTCGGGACACCCGAATCAGCCCCAGCATTTT
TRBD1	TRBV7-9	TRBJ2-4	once	CASSSGGNIQYF	TGTGCCAGCAGCTCAGGGGGAAACATTCAGTACTTC
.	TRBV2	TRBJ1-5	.	CASSGGEGRNQPQHF	TGTGCCAGCAGTGGGGGCGAGGGGCGTAATCAGCCCCAGCATTTT
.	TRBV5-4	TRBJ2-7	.	CASSRDFNSYEQYF	TGTGCCAGCAGCCGGGACTTCAACTCCTACGAGCAGTACTTC
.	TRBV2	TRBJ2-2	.	CASSKTFTETGELFF	TGTGCCAGCAGCAAGACCTTTACTGAGACCGGGGAGCTGTTTTTT
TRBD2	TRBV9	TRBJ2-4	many	CASSPLERGLGIQYF	TGTGCCAGCAGCCCCCTGGAGCGGGGCTTGGGTATTCAGTACTTC
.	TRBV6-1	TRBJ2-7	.	CASSERGRAWEQYF	TGTGCCAGCAGTGAAAGGGGGAGGGCTTGGGAGCAGTACTTC
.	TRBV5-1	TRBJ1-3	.	CASSLGKRGSGNTIYF	TGCGCCAGCAGCTTGGGCAAGAGGGGTTCTGGAAACACCATATATTTT
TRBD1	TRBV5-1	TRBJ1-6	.	CASSPETGVNSPLHF	TGCGCCAGCAGCCCAGAGACAGGGGTGAATTCACCCCTCCACTTT
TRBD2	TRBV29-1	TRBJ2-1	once	CSFWTSGIRGLFF	TGCAGCTTCTGGACTAGCGGGATACGAGGCCTGTTCTTC
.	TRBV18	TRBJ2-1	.	CASSPPGYNEQFF	TGTGCCAGCTCACCACCGGGCTACAATGAGCAGTTCTTC
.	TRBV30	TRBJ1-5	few	CAWSVEVSQPQHF	TGTGCCTGGAGTGTAGAGGTCAGTCAGCCCCAGCATTTT
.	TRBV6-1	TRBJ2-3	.	CASSEWVDTQYF	TGTGCCAGCAGTGAATGGGTAGATACGCAGTATTTT
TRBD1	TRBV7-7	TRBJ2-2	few	CASSLFHQGQGTLFF	TGTGCTAGCAGCTTGTTTCATCAGGGACAGGGAACCCTGTTTTTT
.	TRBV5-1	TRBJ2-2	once	CASKGGTGSVTGELFF	TGCGCCAGCAAAGGGGGTACAGGATCGGTCACCGGGGAGCTGTTTTTT
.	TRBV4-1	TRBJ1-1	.	CASSQVDRKNTEAFF	TGCGCCAGCAGCCAAGTCGACAGGAAGAACACTGAAGCTTTCTTT
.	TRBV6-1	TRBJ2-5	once	CASSLSLGGQTQYF	TGTGCCAGCAGCCTCTCCCTAGGGGGACAGACCCAGTACTTC
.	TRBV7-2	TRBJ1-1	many	CASDGGRSNTEAFF	TGTGCCAGCGATGGGGGCAGATCGAACACTGAAGCTTTCTTT
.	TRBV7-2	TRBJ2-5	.	CASSSSTQETQYF	TGTGCCAGCAGCTCCTCAACACAAGAGACCCAGTACTTC
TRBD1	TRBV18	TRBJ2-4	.	CASSIGTGENIQYF	TGTGCCAGCTCAATCGGGACAGGCGAAAACATTCAGTACTTC